In its sample, the clone carrying this TCR beta chain was seen a few times. Its antigen is unidentified. This sample was included in a study of T cells after yellow fever vaccination. Across the study: With SMART-Seq v4 Ultra Low Input, the fractions containing low cell numbers were prepared. Study conclusions and caveats: The study noted that FACS-sorted repertoires could contain abundant clonotypes contaminating from the bulk population.

TCRdb reprocessed the 5' RACE reads with MiXCR, giving one entry per CDR3 protein. The sample lists 500,000 to 650,000 distinct CDR3 sequences; about 12% were seen once. With 2 bases clipped from V and 5 bases from J, the junction kept 8 bases outside the gene matches. From germline, CDR1 is SGHTA and CDR2 FQGNSA. The CDR3 covers 15 residues. Specimen: PBMCs, collected on the day of the yellow fever booster vaccination. The V call is TRBV7-2, the J call TRBJ2-5; 7 positions agree with TRBD2. This TCR derives from a man aged 25 to 40 who received the YFV17D yellow fever vaccine. CDR3 sequence: CASSLRSWREETQYF. CDR3 sequence (DNA): TGTGCCAGCAGCTTACGTTCGTGGCGGGAGGAGACCCAGTACTTC. Variable domain in full (rest from reference TRBV7-2 and TRBJ2-5): GAGVSQSPSNKVTEKGKDVELRCDPISGHTALYWYRQSLGQGLEFLIYFQGNSAPDKSGLPSDRFSAERTGGSVSTLTIQRTQQEDSAVYLCASSLRSWREETQYFGPGTRLLVL.